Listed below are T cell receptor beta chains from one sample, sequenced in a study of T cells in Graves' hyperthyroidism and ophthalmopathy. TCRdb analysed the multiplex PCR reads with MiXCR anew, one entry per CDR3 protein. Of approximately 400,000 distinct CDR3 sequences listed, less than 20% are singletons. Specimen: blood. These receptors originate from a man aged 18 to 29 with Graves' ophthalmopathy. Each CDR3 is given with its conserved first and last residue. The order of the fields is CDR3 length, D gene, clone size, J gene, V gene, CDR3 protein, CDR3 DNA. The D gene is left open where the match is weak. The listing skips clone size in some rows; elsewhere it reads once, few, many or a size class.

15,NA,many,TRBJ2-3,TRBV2,CASSVGPGGLDTQYF,TGTGCCAGCAGTGTGGGGCCGGGGGGCCTAGATACGCAGTATTTT
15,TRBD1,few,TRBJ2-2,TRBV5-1,CASSPGQGWTGELFF,TGCGCCAGCAGCCCAGGACAGGGATGGACCGGGGAGCTGTTTTTT
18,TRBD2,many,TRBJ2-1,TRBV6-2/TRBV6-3,CASSYLGSGGSSYNEQFF,TGTGCCAGCAGTTACCTTGGTAGCGGGGGCAGCTCCTACAATGAGCAGTTCTTC
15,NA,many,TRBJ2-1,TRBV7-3,CASSYTAGTLNEQFF,TGTGCCAGCAGCTACACAGCCGGGACTCTCAATGAGCAGTTCTTC
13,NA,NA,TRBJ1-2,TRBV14,CASSHGLAMGYTF,TGTGCCAGCAGCCACGGACTAGCCATGGGCTACACCTTC
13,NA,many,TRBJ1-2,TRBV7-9,CASSGLLSYGYTF,TGTGCCAGCAGCGGATTATTGAGCTATGGCTACACCTTC
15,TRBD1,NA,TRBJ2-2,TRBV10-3,CAIYPGTGNTGELFF,TGTGCCATCTATCCCGGGACAGGGAACACCGGGGAGCTGTTTTTT
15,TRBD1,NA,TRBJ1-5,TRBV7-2,CASSLVQGGNQPQHF,TGTGCCAGCAGCTTAGTGCAGGGGGGCAATCAGCCCCAGCATTTT
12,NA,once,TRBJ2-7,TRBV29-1,CSAQHSSYEQYF,TGCAGCGCCCAACACAGTTCCTACGAGCAGTACTTC
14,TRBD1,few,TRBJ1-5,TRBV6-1,CASTGQGGNQPQHF,TGTGCCAGCACCGGACAGGGTGGTAATCAGCCCCAGCATTTT
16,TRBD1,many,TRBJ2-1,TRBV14,CASSWGTGQGYNEQFF,TGTGCCAGCAGCTGGGGGACGGGACAGGGCTACAATGAGCAGTTCTTC
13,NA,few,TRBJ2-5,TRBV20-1,CSAGGWIGETQYF,TGCAGTGCGGGCGGCTGGATAGGAGAGACCCAGTACTTC
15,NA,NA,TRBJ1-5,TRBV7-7,CASSLKGEGNQPQHF,TGTGCCAGCAGCTTAAAGGGGGAGGGCAATCAGCCCCAGCATTTT
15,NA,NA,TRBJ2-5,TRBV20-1,CSASGAGVREETQYF,TGCAGTGCTTCGGGGGCAGGCGTGAGAGAAGAGACCCAGTACTTC
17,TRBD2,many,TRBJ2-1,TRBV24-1,CATSDPKLAGGYNEQFF,TGTGCCACCAGTGACCCTAAGCTAGCGGGGGGCTACAATGAGCAGTTCTTC
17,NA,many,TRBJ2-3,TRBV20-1,CSARDTVGRGFTDTQYF,TGCAGTGCTAGAGATACGGTGGGCAGGGGATTCACAGATACGCAGTATTTT
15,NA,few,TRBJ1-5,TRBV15,CATSRDFGSNQPQHF,TGTGCCACCAGCAGAGATTTTGGGAGTAATCAGCCCCAGCATTTT
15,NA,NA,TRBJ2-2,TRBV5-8,CASSLDSFNTGELFF,TGTGCCAGCAGCTTGGACAGTTTTAACACCGGGGAGCTGTTTTTT
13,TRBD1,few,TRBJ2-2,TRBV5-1,CASGDRGSGELFF,TGCGCCAGCGGGGACAGGGGGTCCGGGGAGCTGTTTTTT
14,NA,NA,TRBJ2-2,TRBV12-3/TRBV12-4,CASSYNPLPGELFF,TGTGCCAGCAGTTACAACCCCCTACCCGGGGAGCTGTTTTTT
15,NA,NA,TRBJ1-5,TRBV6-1,CASSPTDDSNQPQHF,TGTGCCAGCAGTCCGACAGACGATAGCAATCAGCCCCAGCATTTT
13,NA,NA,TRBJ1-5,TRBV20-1,CSAQDDSNQPQHF,TGCAGTGCGCAAGACGATAGCAATCAGCCCCAGCATTTT
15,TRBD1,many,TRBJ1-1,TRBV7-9,CASSIRQGFNTEAFF,TGTGCCAGCAGCATAAGACAGGGGTTCAACACTGAAGCTTTCTTT
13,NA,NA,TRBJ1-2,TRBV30,CAWTNSRKYGYTF,TGTGCCTGGACTAATTCAAGAAAATATGGCTACACCTTC
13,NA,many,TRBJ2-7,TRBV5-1,CASSSEASYEQYF,TGCGCCAGCAGCTCAGAGGCTTCCTACGAGCAGTACTTC
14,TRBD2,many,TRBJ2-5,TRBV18,CASSLRLAQETQYF,TGTGCCAGCTCCCTTCGACTAGCACAAGAGACCCAGTACTTC
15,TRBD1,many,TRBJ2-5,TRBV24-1,CATSDFGQGDETQYF,TGTGCCACCAGTGATTTCGGACAGGGGGATGAGACCCAGTACTTC
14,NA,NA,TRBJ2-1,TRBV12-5,CASGRGGIYNEQFF,TGTGCTAGTGGGAGAGGGGGTATCTACAATGAGCAGTTCTTC
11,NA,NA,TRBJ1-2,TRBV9,CASRGGPGYTF,TGTGCCAGCAGGGGCGGGCCCGGCTACACCTTC